These 15 T cell receptor beta chains share one sample of origin, sequenced in a study of T cell repertoires in ileal Crohn's disease. Sequencing was performed with immunoSEQ multiplex PCR; in TCRdb, only in-frame clones are kept and a portion is missing. The sample consists of approximately 12,000 clones, around 80% of them appearing once. Time point meaning: neoterminal ileum biopsy at postoperative endoscopy, about 6 months after surgery. Specimen: ileal tissue. The source of these receptors is an adult with Crohn's disease.

This chain connects TRBV23-1 to TRBJ2-5, with D perhaps matching TRBD2 (5 bases). TRBV23-1 is recorded as an ORF, its role being uncertain. This CDR3 is built from 14 residues. V was clipped by 4 bases and J by 5 bases, with 14 bases between them. This CDR3 reads CASSPPGRLETQYF. The CDR3 region has the DNA TGCGCCAGCAGTCCCCCGGGAAGGTTGGAGACCCAGTACTTC.

As to this clone: At one boundary the junction diverges from the germline segment, which might be a read error. The chain uses TRBV2 and TRBJ1-2; tentative D call: TRBD1 (5 bases). The germline gives CDR1 SNHLY, CDR2 FYNNEI. The CDR3 extends over 11 amino acids. The chain's CDR3 is CTGPTNYGYTF. DNA for the CDR3: TGCACAGGTCCAACTAACTATGGCTACACCTTC.

V usage is TRBV7-6 and J usage is TRBJ1-2, with 7 bases fitting TRBD1. Germline CDR1 and CDR2: SGHVS and FNYEAQ. V was pared by 0 bases and J by 8 bases, with 3 bases of the junction left unmatched. The CDR3 has 13 residues. The CDR3 bases are TGTGCCAGCAGCTTAGCAGGGGGCGTGGGCTACACCTTC. As protein: CASSLAGGVGYTF.

This clone has only a few counts. The chain has TRBV9 and TRBJ2-1, with 7 bases lining up with TRBD2. Per germline, CDR1 SGDLS and CDR2 YYNGEE. V was pared by 3 bases and J by 4 bases, with 7 bases of the junction left unmatched. The CDR3 length is 15 residues. CDR3 DNA: TGTGCCAGCAGCGGAAGTACTAGCGCATACAATGAGCAGTTCTTC. It yields the protein CASSGSTSAYNEQFF.

The rearrangement uses TRBV30 and TRBJ2-5; D uncertain. The V gene lost 0 bases and the J gene lost 5 bases, with 7 bases spanning the gap. Germline loops: CDR1 GTSNPN, CDR2 SVGIG (reference sequence). The CDR3 is 12 amino acids. The CDR3 coding sequence is TGTGCCTGGAGTGTACGACTTGAGACCCAGTACTTC. Translated, it gives CAWSVRLETQYF.

The gene calls are TRBV9 and TRBJ2-3, with 10 bases fitting TRBD2. CDR1 is SGDLS, CDR2 YYNGEE, per germline. The CDR3 is 17 residues long. Trimming cost V 4 bases and J 4 bases; bases outside gene matches: 12. The CDR3 is CASSTSGRAARSDTQYF. The DNA for the CDR3 is TGTGCCAGCAGCACCAGCGGGAGGGCCGCCAGGTCAGATACGCAGTATTTT.

The rearrangement joins TRBV19 to TRBJ1-1, with TRBD1 identical over 7 bases. Trimming removed 8 bases from V and 4 bases from J; junction bases left unmatched: 10. CDR3 size: 14 residues. Germline values: CDR1 LNHDA, CDR2 SQIVND (reference sequence). CDR3 protein: CASCKTTGCTEAFF. The DNA of the CDR3 is TGTGCCAGTTGTAAAACGACAGGGTGCACTGAAGCTTTCTTT.

V is TRBV27 and J is TRBJ2-5; TRBD1 matches 7 bases. Germline V gives CDR1 MNHEY, CDR2 SMNVEV (reference sequence). The V and J ends lost 4 bases and 2 bases, in that order; junction bases with no gene match: 7. The CDR3 contains 15 residues. CDR3 region: CASSSHSRGQETQYF. For the CDR3, the DNA is TGTGCCAGCAGTTCGCATTCCAGGGGGCAAGAGACCCAGTACTTC.

This sequence joins TRBV19 and TRBJ1-5, with TRBD1 as a possible D gene (5 bases). CDR3 size: 14 residues. From germline, CDR1 is LNHDA and CDR2 SQIVND (reference sequence). The V gene lost 2 bases and the J gene lost 5 bases, with 10 bases spanning the gap. The CDR3 is CASSIRGIYQPQHF. The CDR3 bases are TGTGCCAGTAGTATACGGGGGATCTATCAGCCCCAGCATTTT.

The chain joins TRBV4-1 to TRBJ1-4; TRBD1 matches at 7 bases. Germline assignment: CDR1 MGHRA and CDR2 YSYEKL. CDR3 size: 18 residues. V dropped 4 bases and J dropped 8; count of bases not matched to a gene: 19. The CDR3 sequence is CASSPLGGGRLGGEKLFF. CDR3 coding DNA: TGCGCCAGCAGCCCCCTCGGAGGGGGCAGATTAGGGGGGGAAAAACTGTTTTTT.

V usage is TRBV5-1 and J usage is TRBJ2-5, with 7 bases fitting TRBD2. V dropped 7 bases and J dropped 5; count of bases not matched to a gene: 11. The CDR3 extends over 14 amino acids. Germline assignment: CDR1 SGHRS and CDR2 YFSETQ. The CDR3 coding sequence is TGCGCCAGCGGGGTAGGGGCGGGGGACGAGACCCAGTACTTC. Its protein product is CASGVGAGDETQYF.

The chain combines TRBV4-1 with TRBJ2-2; 8 bases align to TRBD1. The germline V gene has CDR1 MGHRA and CDR2 YSYEKL. This CDR3 comprises 17 residues. The ends lost 0 bases at V and 3 bases at J; junction bases unmatched: 6. CDR3 nucleotide sequence: TGCGCCAGCAGCCAAGATTCGGGACAGGCATACACCGGGGAGCTGTTTTTT. This encodes CASSQDSGQAYTGELFF.

On this clone itself: Mismatch with germline at one junction end may stem from a read error. The chain employs TRBV20-1 and TRBJ1-4, with D possibly matching TRBD1 (6 bases). Germline lookup yields CDR1 DFQATT and CDR2 SNEGSKA (reference sequence). The CDR3 length is 11 residues. CDR3 in amino acids: CGGFVNEKLFF. Written as DNA, the CDR3 is TGTGGGGGCTTCGTTAATGAAAAACTGTTTTTT.

The chain joins TRBV7-8 to TRBJ2-6; TRBD1 matches at 7 bases. Germline trimming cut 10 bases from V and 4 bases from J; bases unmatched to any gene: 16. The CDR3 is made up of 17 amino acids. Germline CDR1 SGHVS, CDR2 FQNEAQ. The CDR3 nucleotides read TGTGCCATTTTTACCGGGACAGACTTTACCGGGGCCAACGTCCTGACTTTC. It encodes CAIFTGTDFTGANVLTF.

V is TRBV15 and J is TRBJ1-1, with 8 bases lining up with TRBD1. The CDR3 is made up of 14 amino acids. The trim removed 7 bases at V and 7 bases at J, leaving 11 bases unmatched. In germline, CDR1 is LNHNV, CDR2 YYDKDF (reference sequence). CDR3 sequence reads: CATNMGRGPDEAFF. CDR3 nucleotides: TGTGCCACCAACATGGGCAGGGGGCCGGATGAAGCTTTCTTT.